These T cell receptor beta chains were read from a single sample in a study of T cell responses to AZD1222 COVID-19 vaccine. Repertoires were generated with immunoSEQ multiplex PCR, while TCRdb's copy carries only in-frame clones and drops some. Altogether about 140,000 clones are present, approximately 95% being singletons, with the ten largest covering around 0.9%. The sequencing here drew on peripheral blood, taken on day 0 of MenACWY control vaccination. Source of these receptors: an adult in good health. CDR3s include the opening cysteine and the closing phenylalanine or tryptophan. The D gene is left open where the match is weak. Not every row has a clone size; where given, it reads once, few, many or a size class.

CDR3 DNA: TGTGCCAGCAGCTTGGTCTGGGACCCTTTCGGTGAGCAGTACTTC
CDR3 protein: CASSLVWDPFGEQYF
clone size: few
J gene: TRBJ2-7
V gene: TRBV5-6
D gene: -

CDR3 DNA: TGTGCCAGTAGTATAGACCTCGGGGGGGACACTCAGCCCCAGCATTTT
CDR3 protein: CASSIDLGGDTQPQHF
clone size: -
J gene: TRBJ1-5
V gene: TRBV19
D gene: -

CDR3 DNA: TGTGCCAGCAGCGCGACGGGAGGGGCTGCCGGGGAGCTGTTTTTT
CDR3 protein: CASSATGGAAGELFF
clone size: -
J gene: TRBJ2-2
V gene: TRBV9
D gene: TRBD2

CDR3 DNA: TGTGCCAGTAGCTGGAGTAACTATGGCTACACCTTC
CDR3 protein: CASSWSNYGYTF
clone size: -
J gene: TRBJ1-2
V gene: TRBV19
D gene: -

CDR3 DNA: TGCAGCGACGTCGAGGGAGAGAACACAGATACGCAGTATTTT
CDR3 protein: CSDVEGENTDTQYF
clone size: -
J gene: TRBJ2-3
V gene: TRBV29-1
D gene: -

CDR3 DNA: TGCGCCAGCAGCTTGGGGTCCTCTCTGTCCGGGGGGGATACGCAGTATTTT
CDR3 protein: CASSLGSSLSGGDTQYF
clone size: -
J gene: TRBJ2-3
V gene: TRBV5-1
D gene: TRBD2

CDR3 DNA: TGTGCCAGCAGCTTCTCGGACAGAAACTATGGCTACACCTTC
CDR3 protein: CASSFSDRNYGYTF
clone size: -
J gene: TRBJ1-2
V gene: TRBV5-6
D gene: -

CDR3 DNA: TGTGCCAGCAGCTTGGGTGGAGCCCTAGACTATGGCTACACCTTC
CDR3 protein: CASSLGGALDYGYTF
clone size: -
J gene: TRBJ1-2
V gene: TRBV5-4
D gene: -

CDR3 DNA: TGTGCCAACCTCTTTAGCGGCAATGAGCAGTTCTTC
CDR3 protein: CANLFSGNEQFF
clone size: -
J gene: TRBJ2-1
V gene: TRBV2
D gene: -

CDR3 DNA: TGTGCCAGCAGCTCAACAGGGATTTTCAACTATGGCTACACCTTC
CDR3 protein: CASSSTGIFNYGYTF
clone size: -
J gene: TRBJ1-2
V gene: TRBV7-2
D gene: -

CDR3 DNA: TGTGCCAGCAGCCCGGGACCTCAGCAGGATGGCTACACCTTC
CDR3 protein: CASSPGPQQDGYTF
clone size: -
J gene: TRBJ1-2
V gene: TRBV7-2
D gene: -

CDR3 DNA: TGTGCCAGTAGTAAGTCGGACAGGGATAGTCAGCCCCAGCATTTT
CDR3 protein: CASSKSDRDSQPQHF
clone size: -
J gene: TRBJ1-5
V gene: TRBV19
D gene: TRBD1

CDR3 DNA: TGTGCCAGCAGTTACTCGGGGGTCTCCTATAATTCACCCCTCCACTTT
CDR3 protein: CASSYSGVSYNSPLHF
clone size: once
J gene: TRBJ1-6
V gene: TRBV6-5
D gene: -

CDR3 DNA: TGTGCCAGTAGTATAGGCAGCAGGCGGGATTCACCCCTCCACTTT
CDR3 protein: CASSIGSRRDSPLHF
clone size: -
J gene: TRBJ1-6
V gene: TRBV19
D gene: -

CDR3 DNA: TGTGCCAGCAGCTTAACCGGGACTGGCTACAATGAGCAGTTCTTC
CDR3 protein: CASSLTGTGYNEQFF
clone size: -
J gene: TRBJ2-1
V gene: TRBV7-3
D gene: -

CDR3 DNA: TGTGCCAGCAGCCAGCTTGGAGGCAATGAGCAGTTCTTC
CDR3 protein: CASSQLGGNEQFF
clone size: -
J gene: TRBJ2-1
V gene: TRBV3-1/TRBV3-2
D gene: -

CDR3 DNA: TGCGCCAGCAGTTCTGGCGGGGGGGCACTCGTCGAGCAGTACTTC
CDR3 protein: CASSSGGGALVEQYF
clone size: -
J gene: TRBJ2-7
V gene: TRBV5-1
D gene: TRBD2

CDR3 DNA: TGTGCCAGCAGGAGGGACAGCAATCAGCCCCAGCATTTT
CDR3 protein: CASRRDSNQPQHF
clone size: once
J gene: TRBJ1-5
V gene: TRBV2
D gene: -

CDR3 DNA: TGTGCCACCAGCAGAGGACTAGCCGCCTACAATGAGCAGTTCTTC
CDR3 protein: CATSRGLAAYNEQFF
clone size: -
J gene: TRBJ2-1
V gene: TRBV15
D gene: TRBD2

CDR3 DNA: TGTGCCACGGTAGCGGTGAGTCCAGATACGCAGTATTTT
CDR3 protein: CATVAVSPDTQYF
clone size: -
J gene: TRBJ2-3
V gene: TRBV2
D gene: -

CDR3 DNA: TGCAGTGCAAGAGCTCGAGAGACCCAGTACTTC
CDR3 protein: CSARARETQYF
clone size: -
J gene: TRBJ2-5
V gene: TRBV20-1
D gene: -

CDR3 DNA: TGCGCCAGCAGCTTGATGGCTAGCGGGGGCCAAGAGACCCAGTACTTC
CDR3 protein: CASSLMASGGQETQYF
clone size: many
J gene: TRBJ2-5
V gene: TRBV5-1
D gene: TRBD2

CDR3 DNA: TGTGCCAGCAGTGAAATAGGGACAGCCAACTATGGCTACACCTTC
CDR3 protein: CASSEIGTANYGYTF
clone size: -
J gene: TRBJ1-2
V gene: TRBV2
D gene: TRBD1

CDR3 DNA: TGCGCCAGCAGCTTGCAGGGCCACACAGATACGCAGTATTTT
CDR3 protein: CASSLQGHTDTQYF
clone size: -
J gene: TRBJ2-3
V gene: TRBV5-1
D gene: -

CDR3 DNA: TGTGCCAGCAGCCTAAGGTACGGCTACGAGCAGTACTTC
CDR3 protein: CASSLRYGYEQYF
clone size: -
J gene: TRBJ2-7
V gene: TRBV6-5
D gene: -

CDR3 DNA: TGTGCCAGCAGCTTGGCCTTTGAAGCTTTCTTT
CDR3 protein: CASSLAFEAFF
clone size: -
J gene: TRBJ1-1
V gene: TRBV5-8
D gene: -

CDR3 DNA: TGTGCCAGCAGTTACTCGATACGGATCTCCTACAATGAGCAGTTCTTC
CDR3 protein: CASSYSIRISYNEQFF
clone size: -
J gene: TRBJ2-1
V gene: TRBV6-6
D gene: -

CDR3 DNA: TGTGCCAGCAGCTCGCAAAGGGGGCACTCAGCGGGAGGCTCTAACGAGCAGTACTTC
CDR3 protein: CASSSQRGHSAGGSNEQYF
clone size: -
J gene: TRBJ2-7
V gene: TRBV9
D gene: TRBD2

CDR3 DNA: TGTGCCAGCAGTGAAGCTTATAAGTACGAGCAGTACTTC
CDR3 protein: CASSEAYKYEQYF
clone size: -
J gene: TRBJ2-7
V gene: TRBV6-1
D gene: -

CDR3 DNA: TGTGCCAGCAGCTTGGGGACAGGGGGCGAAGCTTTCTTT
CDR3 protein: CASSLGTGGEAFF
clone size: -
J gene: TRBJ1-1
V gene: TRBV7-3
D gene: TRBD1

CDR3 DNA: TGTGCCAGCAGTTCCGACAGAACTGAAGCTTTCTTT
CDR3 protein: CASSSDRTEAFF
clone size: -
J gene: TRBJ1-1
V gene: TRBV2
D gene: -

CDR3 DNA: TGTGCCACCAGTGATTTGCCTCGCGGGAGCTCCTACAATGAGCAGTTCTTC
CDR3 protein: CATSDLPRGSSYNEQFF
clone size: -
J gene: TRBJ2-1
V gene: TRBV24-1
D gene: TRBD2

CDR3 DNA: TGTGCCAGCAGGCTGGACCGGTATAATTCACCCCTCCACTTT
CDR3 protein: CASRLDRYNSPLHF
clone size: -
J gene: TRBJ1-6
V gene: TRBV2
D gene: -

CDR3 DNA: TGTGCCACCAGTGTGACAGGGAACACAGATACGCAGTATTTT
CDR3 protein: CATSVTGNTDTQYF
clone size: once
J gene: TRBJ2-3
V gene: TRBV24-1
D gene: TRBD1

CDR3 DNA: TGTGCCAGCAGCGCCCCACCCGACAGGTATGACGGCTACACCTTC
CDR3 protein: CASSAPPDRYDGYTF
clone size: once
J gene: TRBJ1-2
V gene: TRBV9
D gene: -

CDR3 DNA: TGTGCCAGCAGCGTAGACGGGACTAGCGGAAGCAATGAGCAGTTCTTC
CDR3 protein: CASSVDGTSGSNEQFF
clone size: -
J gene: TRBJ2-1
V gene: TRBV9
D gene: TRBD2

CDR3 DNA: TGCGCCAGCAGTCCCTCTCGACAGGAGATTTCGCCCGCTAACTATGGCTACACCTTC
CDR3 protein: CASSPSRQEISPANYGYTF
clone size: -
J gene: TRBJ1-2
V gene: TRBV23-1
D gene: -

CDR3 DNA: TGCGCCAGCAGCCAAGCGGACATAAACTATGGCTACACCTTC
CDR3 protein: CASSQADINYGYTF
clone size: -
J gene: TRBJ1-2
V gene: TRBV4-1
D gene: -

CDR3 DNA: TGCGCCAGCAGCCGAGGGGAGTTAGCTAACTATGGCTACACCTTC
CDR3 protein: CASSRGELANYGYTF
clone size: once
J gene: TRBJ1-2
V gene: TRBV5-1
D gene: -

CDR3 DNA: TGTGCCAGCAGCTTAGGGGGGTATTCCTACAATGAGCAGTTCTTC
CDR3 protein: CASSLGGYSYNEQFF
clone size: once
J gene: TRBJ2-1
V gene: TRBV7-6
D gene: -

CDR3 DNA: TGTGCCAGCAGCTTCAATACACAACCCCAAGAGACCCAGTACTTC
CDR3 protein: CASSFNTQPQETQYF
clone size: few
J gene: TRBJ2-5
V gene: TRBV3-1/TRBV3-2
D gene: -

CDR3 DNA: TGCGCCAGCAGCTTGGCGGCAGGGCTGAACTATGGCTACACCTTC
CDR3 protein: CASSLAAGLNYGYTF
clone size: once
J gene: TRBJ1-2
V gene: TRBV5-1
D gene: -

CDR3 DNA: TGTGCCAGCAGTCCCAGTAACTATGGCTACACCTTC
CDR3 protein: CASSPSNYGYTF
clone size: few
J gene: TRBJ1-2
V gene: TRBV6-2/TRBV6-3
D gene: -

CDR3 DNA: TGTGCCAGCAGCCAAAAAGTTGGCGATTATGGCTACACCTTC
CDR3 protein: CASSQKVGDYGYTF
clone size: once
J gene: TRBJ1-2
V gene: TRBV14
D gene: -

CDR3 DNA: TGTGCCAGCAAGGTGGGGGCCGCGAACACTGAAGCTTTCTTT
CDR3 protein: CASKVGAANTEAFF
clone size: -
J gene: TRBJ1-1
V gene: TRBV2
D gene: -

CDR3 DNA: TGCGCCAGCAGCTTGGCTTGGGGGGACTATGGCTACACCTTC
CDR3 protein: CASSLAWGDYGYTF
clone size: -
J gene: TRBJ1-2
V gene: TRBV5-1
D gene: -

CDR3 DNA: TGTGCCAGAAGCTTCGGGACAGGGGGTTGGGGCTACACCTTC
CDR3 protein: CARSFGTGGWGYTF
clone size: -
J gene: TRBJ1-2
V gene: TRBV5-3
D gene: TRBD1

CDR3 DNA: TGTGCCAGCAGTGGGGCTAGGGAATCAGATACGCAGTATTTT
CDR3 protein: CASSGARESDTQYF
clone size: few
J gene: TRBJ2-3
V gene: TRBV28
D gene: -

CDR3 DNA: TGCAGTGCAGACCATCCCAGGGGGCAGTTCTTC
CDR3 protein: CSADHPRGQFF
clone size: -
J gene: TRBJ2-1
V gene: TRBV20-1
D gene: -

CDR3 DNA: TGTGCCAGCAACTCGAGGAGCGGAGGGTACCAAGAGACCCAGTACTTC
CDR3 protein: CASNSRSGGYQETQYF
clone size: -
J gene: TRBJ2-5
V gene: TRBV5-5
D gene: -